One T cell receptor (beta chain) is described in this entry. Antigen: not known. This sample stems from a study of CXCR3-negative and CXCR3-positive naive CD8 T cells. Study-level background: The TRB read total, about 130 million, broke down to about 1.5 +/- 0.3 million reads per library. Notes on the study in general: Hydrophobicity of TRB CDR3s was greater in CXCR3-positive naive cells than in CXCR3-negative naive cells.

The length of the CDR3 is 14 residues. Germline V gene data show CDR1 as SEHNR and CDR2 as FQNEAQ (reference sequence). The authors made the TRB cDNA libraries by 5' RACE using UMI labels. TCRdb reprocessed the 5' RACE reads; each CDR3 protein has one entry and no DNA is given. The repertoire table contains under 150,000 distinct CDR3 sequences. CD45RO-CCR7+CD27+CD95- was the phenotype of naive CD8+ T cells. The sample consisted of naive CXCR3+ CD8+ T cells from blood. Subset meaning: CD45RO-CCR7+CD27+CD95- naive CD8+ T cells expressing CXCR3 (TNR3+). This chain joins TRBV7-9 and TRBJ1-1; TCRdb reports TRBD1, a call that lacks DNA to check it against. This clonotype was sampled from a human donor in good health. Some clones in this sample may be carry-over from other donors' samples. The CDR3 spells CASSATGGNTEAFF.